One sample yielded the 25 T cell receptor beta chains listed below, sequenced in a study of blood T cells in healthy people across ages. For the second PCR, which ran for roughly 6 to 12 cycles, a sample-barcoded 5' primer and a J-beta primer mix were used. TCRdb processed the 5' RACE reads anew with MiXCR; each CDR3 protein has one entry. The data contain about 1,500,000 distinct CDR3 sequences, roughly 28% of them singletons. The sequenced sample consisted of blood. Receptors originate from a woman aged 25-40 years in good health.

This clonotype was detected ten times or more. V and J are TRBV20-1 and TRBJ1-2, with a tentative D call TRBD1 (5 bases). Trimming took off 6 bases at V and 4 bases at J, with 15 bases between the two ends. The length of the CDR3 is 13 residues. In germline, CDR1 is DFQATT, CDR2 SNEGSKA (reference sequence). The CDR3 coding sequence is TGCAGTGCCCCATTTACAGGACTCTATGGCTACACCTTC. Its protein is CSAPFTGLYGYTF.

This clonotype was seen only a few times. This may come from a read error, since a much larger clone is one base off. This chain uses TRBV12-3 or TRBV12-4 with TRBJ1-5; a weak D match, TRBD1 (5 bases). This CDR3 has 15 residues. The V gene lost 3 bases and the J gene lost 6 bases, with 15 bases spanning the gap. The CDR3 DNA reads TGTGCCAGCAGTTTCGAACAGGAGGCTAGTCAGCCCCAGCATTTT. Translated: CASSFEQEASQPQHF.

The chain combines TRBV7-9 with TRBJ2-3; D is possibly TRBD1 (5 bases). V gave up 4 bases and J gave up 10 bases, with 9 bases separating them. CDR1 and CDR2 (germline): SEHNR, FQNEAQ (reference sequence). This CDR3 contains 11 residues. CDR3 sequence: CASSSTVAQYF. Written as DNA, the CDR3 is TGTGCCAGCAGCTCGACAGTGGCGCAGTATTTT.

This clonotype was detected ten times or more. The genes are TRBV4-1 and TRBJ1-2, with 7 bases lining up with TRBD1. The CDR3 is made up of 14 amino acids. After removal of 2 bases from V and 4 bases from J, the junction contained 4 bases not matched to a gene. Looked up from germline, CDR1 is MGHRA and CDR2 is YSYEKL. The CDR3, as DNA: TGCGCCAGCAGCCAACCTGGGACAGTCTATGGCTACACCTTC. The encoded protein is CASSQPGTVYGYTF.

The chain joins TRBV7-9 to TRBJ2-7; D perhaps matches TRBD2 (6 bases). The CDR3 totals 16 residues. V lost 4 bases and J lost 0, with 16 bases in between. CDR1 and CDR2 (germline): SEHNR, FQNEAQ (reference sequence). The CDR3 DNA reads as TGTGCCAGCAGCTCCCAAGGAGGGCCCAGCTCCTACGAGCAGTACTTC. Amino acids: CASSSQGGPSSYEQYF.

This chain's CDR3 is CATSLSASSYEQYF. The CDR3 DNA reads as TGTGCCACCAGTCTCTCCGCTAGCTCCTACGAGCAGTACTTC. The chain has TRBV24-1 and TRBJ2-7; D not certain. In germline, CDR1 is KGHDR, CDR2 SFDVKD. The CDR3 spans 14 residues. V lost 6 bases to trimming and J lost 0 bases, with 11 bases between them.

This clonotype was detected a few times. This chain connects TRBV5-1 to TRBJ2-7; D perhaps matches TRBD2 (7 bases). The V end was cut by 8 bases, the J end by 2 bases, with 17 bases between. This CDR3 comprises 14 residues. Looked up from germline, CDR1 is SGHRS and CDR2 is YFSETQ. CDR3 nucleotide sequence: TGCGCCAGTGCTTCAAGGGGGGGCCCCTACGAGCAGTACTTC. Translation gives CASASRGGPYEQYF.

The rearrangement joins TRBV28 to TRBJ2-3; 14 bases line up with TRBD2. V lost 8 bases, J lost 3 bases, and 10 bases stayed unmatched. The germline V gene has CDR1 MDHEN and CDR2 SYDVKM. The length of the CDR3 is 17 residues. The CDR3 sequence: CASSGLAGEILTDTQYF. For the CDR3, the DNA is TGTGCCAGCTCGGGACTAGCGGGAGAAATCCTGACAGATACGCAGTATTTT.

The count of this clonotype is one. Being one base from a much bigger clone, this may be a read error. The chain has TRBV2 and TRBJ2-7; TRBD1 is a possible D gene (5 bases). V was cut by 11 bases and J by 7 bases, with 18 bases left in between. CDR1 is SNHLY, CDR2 FYNNEI, per germline. The CDR3 length is 12 residues. DNA of the CDR3: TGTGCCGGCAACCCGGACAATTTGGAGCAGTACTTC. Residues: CAGNPDNLEQYF.

This clonotype was observed at least ten times. The chain employs TRBV15 and TRBJ2-7; a possible D gene is TRBD2 (6 bases). Germline-derived CDR1 and CDR2 are LNHNV and YYDKDF (reference sequence). The CDR3 runs to 13 residues. V shed 5 bases and J shed 3 bases, with 11 bases lying between them. CDR3 nucleotides: TGTGCCACCAGCCGGGGCGGGGTCTACGAGCAGTACTTC. Its translation is CATSRGGVYEQYF.

This clonotype has a count of ten or more. The CDR3 nucleotides are TGTGCCAGCAGCCCACTCCTTCCGGGCGTAGGGGACTCCGAGCAGTACTTC. As protein: CASSPLLPGVGDSEQYF. The chain couples TRBV6-5 to TRBJ2-7, with a weak D call TRBD2 (6 bases). V was trimmed by 6 bases and J by 6 bases, leaving 27 bases between them. The CDR3 is 17 amino acids. The V gene's germline CDR1 is MNHEY and CDR2 SVGAGI.

The chain recombines TRBV29-1 with TRBJ2-1, with D perhaps TRBD2 (5 bases). Germline loops: CDR1 SQVTM, CDR2 ANQGSEA. The CDR3 runs to 8 residues. Trimming left V 3 bases short and J 15 bases short, with 6 bases between. The chain's CDR3 is CSVDEGFF. CDR3 bases: TGCAGCGTTGATGAGGGGTTCTTC.

In this sample, this clonotype turned up a few times. The chain is built from TRBV6-5 and TRBJ2-3; 9 bases fit TRBD2. V shed 0 bases, J shed 1 base, and the junction held 5 bases outside the gene matches. The CDR3 extends over 17 amino acids. The V gene's germline CDR1 is MNHEY and CDR2 SVGAGI. As DNA, the CDR3 is TGTGCCAGCAGTTACTCCGTAGCGGGAGCTGGCACAGATACGCAGTATTTT. Translation gives CASSYSVAGAGTDTQYF.

The sample holds a few counts of this clonotype. This rearrangement joins TRBV6-1 to TRBJ2-7; 8 bases match TRBD2. The J segment lost 0 bases and the V segment lost 6 bases, leaving 16 bases of the junction unmatched. The CDR3 loop spans 18 amino acids. Germline V gene data show CDR1 as MNHNS and CDR2 as SASEGT. The CDR3 region has the DNA TGTGCCAGCAGCCATCGCGCCCTCCTAGCGGGTAACTCCTACGAGCAGTACTTC. Encoded protein: CASSHRALLAGNSYEQYF.

The chain carries TRBV24-1 and TRBJ2-1; D is possibly TRBD1 (6 bases). This CDR3 region has 14 residues. Looked up from germline, CDR1 is KGHDR and CDR2 is SFDVKD. V was clipped by 11 bases and J by 12 bases, with 25 bases between them. The CDR3 sequence is CANRDSETSMAQFF. DNA for the CDR3: TGTGCCAACAGGGATTCCGAGACTTCAATGGCGCAGTTCTTC.

This clonotype was seen many times. This rearrangement joins TRBV5-1 to TRBJ2-1; D is perhaps TRBD2 (5 bases). This CDR3 comprises 13 residues. V shed 0 bases and J shed 14 bases, with 15 bases lying between them. CDR1 and CDR2 from the germline V gene are SGHRS and YFSETQ. The CDR3 DNA reads as TGCGCCAGCAGCTTGGATTGGACTGAGGTTGAGTTCTTC. It codes for CASSLDWTEVEFF.

The chain joins TRBV3-1 to TRBJ2-7, with TRBD2 matching 7 bases. Looked up from germline, CDR1 is LGHDT and CDR2 is YNNKEL (reference sequence). V trimming: 4 bases; J trimming: 7 bases; junction bases outside the gene matches: 13. The CDR3 consists of 15 residues. DNA of the CDR3: TGTGCCAGCAGCCCCGGGGGAGGGTATCAAGGGGAGCAGTACTTC. Protein product: CASSPGGGYQGEQYF.

This clonotype was seen at least ten times. The rearrangement uses TRBV29-1 and TRBJ2-3, with TRBD1 matching over 7 bases. The CDR3 is 14 amino acids. Per germline, CDR1 SQVTM and CDR2 ANQGSEA. Unmatched junction bases numbered 2, after V lost 1 base and J lost 1 base. DNA for the CDR3: TGCAGCGTTGAAGGACAGGGAGGCACAGATACGCAGTATTTT. Amino acids: CSVEGQGGTDTQYF.

This clonotype was found a few times. The V and J genes are TRBV18 and TRBJ1-1; D may be TRBD1 (6 bases). The CDR3 covers 16 residues. The V gene lost 4 bases and the J gene lost 2 bases, with 17 bases spanning the gap. Germline CDR1 is KGHSH and CDR2 is LQKENI. CDR3 region: CASSLTGPGANTEAFF. CDR3 DNA: TGTGCCAGCTCACTAACAGGGCCCGGGGCAAACACTGAAGCTTTCTTT.

The chain recombines TRBV27 with TRBJ2-6, with D possibly TRBD1 on 6 matching bases. The CDR3 loop spans 15 amino acids. Trimming pared 10 bases from V and 2 bases from J, leaving 15 bases between. Germline V gene sequence: CDR1 MNHEY, CDR2 SMNVEV (reference sequence). The CDR3 region is CATATGITGANVLTF. In DNA, the CDR3 is TGTGCCACCGCGACAGGTATTACTGGGGCCAACGTCCTGACTTTC.

V and J are TRBV20-1 and TRBJ2-1; 12 nucleotides line up with TRBD2. CDR3 length: 16 residues. The V segment lost 2 bases and the J segment 5 bases; nucleotides outside the gene matches: 7. CDR1 DFQATT and CDR2 SNEGSKA come from the germline V gene (reference sequence). CDR3 nucleotides: TGCAGTGCTAGAAACGCGGGACTAGCGGGCCACAATGAGCAGTTCTTC. Translated: CSARNAGLAGHNEQFF.

This clonotype was detected only a few times. A read error may explain this, as a much larger clone is one base away. The chain is built from TRBV29-1 and TRBJ2-1; tentatively, D is TRBD2 (6 bases). The germline CDR1 and CDR2 sequences are SQVTM and ANQGSEA. The CDR3 runs to 15 residues. CDR3 DNA sequence: TGCAACGCCAGAGGCGGGACGAGCTCCTACAATGAGCAGTTCTTC. Residues: CNARGGTSSYNEQFF.

The sample holds many counts of this clonotype. This chain uses TRBV5-6 with TRBJ2-5, with D perhaps matching TRBD1 or TRBD2 (5 bases each). V lost 7 bases and J lost 5, with 12 bases in between. CDR1 is SGHDT, CDR2 YYEEEE, per germline. This CDR3 is built from 12 residues. The CDR3 region has the DNA TGTGCCAGCGACCGGGACGACGAGACCCAGTACTTC. This gives the protein CASDRDDETQYF.

Points on this clonotype: This may come from a read error, since a much larger clone is one base off. This chain connects TRBV14 to TRBJ1-4, with D unclear. Germline CDR1 is SGHDN and CDR2 is FVKESK. This CDR3 region has 13 residues. The CDR3 bases are TGTGCCAGCAGCCAATACTTCGATGAAAAACGGTTTTTT. The encoded protein is CASSQYFDEKRFF.

Many counts were recorded for this clonotype. This sequence joins TRBV5-5 and TRBJ2-4, with D possibly matching TRBD1 (6 bases). Trimming stripped 1 base from V and 5 bases from J, with 13 bases between. The CDR3 runs to 15 residues. The V gene's germline CDR1 is SGHKS and CDR2 YYEKEE (reference sequence). The CDR3 region has the DNA TGTGCCAGCAGCTTGAGTAGGGGGATTCAAAACATTCAGTACTTC. It codes for CASSLSRGIQNIQYF.